This passage covers 26 T cell receptor beta chains from one sample sequenced in a study of blood T cell repertoires in COVID-19. TCRdb keeps only in-frame clones here, not all; method: immunoSEQ multiplex PCR. The profile shows about 190,000 clones, 80% to 90% of them singletons. The specimen sequenced was peripheral blood. The receptors come from a woman older than 75 with acute or convalescent COVID-19.

This sequence joins TRBV7-2 and TRBJ2-6; D remains unclear. The CDR3 spans 15 residues. Germline CDR1 is SGHTA and CDR2 is FQGNSA. The V and J ends lost 5 bases and 0 bases respectively, with 8 bases between them. The CDR3 here is CASSRLYSGANVLTF. The CDR3 DNA reads as TGTGCCAGCAGCCGCCTCTACTCTGGGGCCAACGTCCTGACTTTC. The full variable domain, with the rest looked up from reference TRBV7-2 and TRBJ2-6, is GAGVSQSPSNKVTEKGKDVELRCDPISGHTALYWYRQSLGQGLEFLIYFQGNSAPDKSGLPSDRFSAERTGGSVSTLTIQRTQQEDSAVYLCASSRLYSGANVLTFGAGSRLTVL.

The chain has TRBV28 and TRBJ2-7; D is unclear. The V end lost 6 bases, the J end lost 1 base, and 7 bases lay between the germline ends. Germline CDR1 reads MDHEN; CDR2 reads SYDVKM. This CDR3 has 12 residues. The CDR3 DNA sequence: TGTGCCAGCAGGGAGAGTTCCTACGAGCAGTACTTC. Protein sequence: CASRESSYEQYF.

This clone was counted between two and nine times. The chain is built from TRBV5-8 and TRBJ2-3, with TRBD2 identical over 8 bases. The V gene's germline CDR1 is SGHTS and CDR2 YDEGEE. The CDR3 spans 16 residues. The V and J ends lost 1 base and 3 bases, in that order; junction bases with no gene match: 7. The DNA for the CDR3 is TGTGCCAGCAGCTTGCACAGCGGGAGCTGGACAGATACGCAGTATTTT. The encoded protein is CASSLHSGSWTDTQYF. The full variable domain, completed using reference TRBV5-8 and TRBJ2-3, is EAGVTQSPTHLIKTRGQQATLRCSPISGHTSVYWYQQALGLGLQFLLWYDEGEERNRGNFPPRFSGRQFPNYSSELNVNALELEDSALYLCASSLHSGSWTDTQYFGPGTRLTVL.

The V call is TRBV6-2 or TRBV6-3, the J call TRBJ1-3, with 10 bases lining up with TRBD1. J lost 5 bases, V lost 0 bases, and 4 bases had no gene match. The CDR3 covers 16 residues. Germline values: CDR1 MNHEY, CDR2 SVGEGT. The CDR3 sequence is CASSYSGTGVRNTIYF. The CDR3, as DNA: TGTGCCAGCAGTTACTCCGGGACAGGGGTCAGAAACACCATATATTTT.

This clone came up once. The chain couples TRBV9 to TRBJ2-1; D possibly corresponds to TRBD2 (5 bases). The ends were cut back, 3 bases at V and 0 bases at J, with 10 bases in the middle. Germline assignment: CDR1 SGDLS and CDR2 YYNGEE. The CDR3 has 15 residues. In DNA form, the CDR3 reads TGTGCCAGCAGCGGGAGGACCACCTCCTACAATGAGCAGTTCTTC. Translation gives CASSGRTTSYNEQFF.

The chain recombines TRBV28 with TRBJ2-2; D might be TRBD1 (6 bases). Germline CDR1 MDHEN, CDR2 SYDVKM. The CDR3 runs 16 residues. V was clipped by 7 bases and J by 0 bases, with 15 bases between them. The CDR3 DNA reads TGTGCCAGCATCGACGAAGGACAGACGAACACCGGGGAGCTGTTTTTT. Its protein product is CASIDEGQTNTGELFF.

The chain is built from TRBV10-3 and TRBJ1-2, with 7 bases fitting TRBD1. J was trimmed by 7 bases and V by 6 bases; bases with no gene match: 8. The CDR3 has 13 amino acids. The germline V gene has CDR1 ENHRY and CDR2 SYGVKD. The CDR3 sequence is CAIRETGVPGYTF. DNA for the CDR3: TGTGCCATCAGAGAAACAGGGGTTCCTGGCTACACCTTC.

The chain employs TRBV5-4 and TRBJ2-3; 7 bases are a match to TRBD2. CDR3 length: 13 amino acids. Trimming cost V 2 bases and J 4 bases; bases outside gene matches: 1. CDR1 and CDR2 from the germline V gene are SGHNT and YYREEE (reference sequence). CDR3 region: CASSFAGADTQYF. CDR3 coding DNA: TGTGCCAGCAGCTTCGCGGGGGCAGATACGCAGTATTTT.

The chain uses TRBV28 and TRBJ1-1; 10 positions agree with TRBD1. Germline V CDR1 and CDR2: MDHEN, SYDVKM. With V trimmed by 7 bases and J by 10 bases, 18 bases remained unmatched. This CDR3 contains 16 residues. CDR3 nucleotide sequence: TGTGCCAGCAACATCAACCCCGGACAGGGGGTGGGTGGAGCTTTCTTT. Amino acid sequence: CASNINPGQGVGGAFF.

As concerns this clone: This same CDR3 is encoded by further DNA sequences in the sample. This chain connects TRBV7-9 to TRBJ2-3; 7 nucleotides line up with TRBD1. Germline assignment: CDR1 SEHNR and CDR2 FQNEAQ (reference sequence). This CDR3 is 13 amino acids long. V shed 5 bases, J shed 3 bases, and the junction held 2 bases outside the gene matches. CDR3 nucleotide sequence: TGTGCCAGCAGCCTGACAGGGACAGATACGCAGTATTTT. This gives the protein CASSLTGTDTQYF. Combining the CDR3 with reference TRBV7-9 and TRBJ2-3 gives the whole variable domain DTGVSQNPRHKITKRGQNVTFRCDPISEHNRLYWYRQTLGQGPEFLTYFQNEAQLEKSRLLSDRFSAERPKGSFSTLEIQRTEQGDSAMYLCASSLTGTDTQYFGPGTRLTVL.

This clone was counted once. The V call is TRBV5-1, the J call TRBJ1-4; D is uncertain. Germline V gives CDR1 SGHRS, CDR2 YFSETQ. Deletions cut 0 bases from V and 0 bases from J, with 6 bases between. The CDR3 consists of 15 residues. CDR3 region: CASSLGTATNEKLFF. The CDR3 nucleotides are TGCGCCAGCAGCTTGGGAACAGCAACTAATGAAAAACTGTTTTTT.

The chain links TRBV24-1 to TRBJ2-5, with 10 positions matching TRBD2. Germline V gene lookup returns CDR1 KGHDR and CDR2 SFDVKD. This CDR3 has 17 residues. With V trimmed by 2 bases and J by 2 bases, 7 bases remained unmatched. CDR3 sequence (DNA): TGTGCCACCAGTGATTCACGGACTAGCGGTTTTCAAGAGACCCAGTACTTC. Its translation is CATSDSRTSGFQETQYF.

The chain recombines TRBV27 with TRBJ2-1; D possibly corresponds to TRBD1 (6 bases). V was pared by 6 bases and J by 8 bases, with 17 bases between. Germline-derived CDR1 and CDR2 are MNHEY and SMNVEV (reference sequence). CDR3 size: 14 residues. Here the CDR3 DNA reads TGTGCCAGCAGGGGACAAATGCGGTCATATGAGCAGTTCTTC. Translating it yields CASRGQMRSYEQFF.

V is TRBV4-3 and J is TRBJ2-3, with 7 nucleotides matching TRBD2. The CDR3 loop spans 14 amino acids. V shed 0 bases and J 9 bases; nucleotides not matched to a gene: 6. CDR1 and CDR2 from the germline V gene are LGHNA and YSLEER. In nucleotides, the CDR3 is TGCGCCAGCAGCCAAGAGGGGGTGCGGGGGACGCAGTATTTT. Translating gives CASSQEGVRGTQYF.

The rearrangement joins TRBV6-4 to TRBJ1-1; possibly TRBD1 for D (5 bases). With 6 bases removed from V and 5 bases from J, the gap between germline ends came to 13 bases. The CDR3 is 13 amino acids. Germline-derived CDR1 and CDR2 are MRHNA and SNTAGT. CDR3 sequence reads: CASRGTGDTEAFF. In DNA form, the CDR3 reads TGTGCCAGCAGGGGGACGGGGGATACTGAAGCTTTCTTT.

The rearrangement joins TRBV19 to TRBJ1-3; D is ambiguous. The ends were cut back, 9 bases at V and 8 bases at J, with 20 bases in the middle. This CDR3 comprises 14 residues. CDR1 and CDR2 from the germline V gene are LNHDA and SQIVND (reference sequence). CDR3 loop: CASLPGRGYHTIYF. The CDR3 DNA reads TGTGCCAGCCTCCCCGGTCGCGGCTATCACACCATATATTTT.

This rearrangement joins TRBV7-2 to TRBJ1-4, with TRBD1 matching over 10 bases. The germline V gene encodes CDR1 SGHTA and CDR2 FQGNSA. The V gene end was trimmed by 3 bases and the J gene end by 6 bases; junction bases not matched to a gene: 7. The CDR3 loop spans 16 amino acids. CDR3 loop: CASSFSSTGGHEKLFF. Written as DNA, the CDR3 is TGTGCCAGCAGCTTCTCTTCGACAGGGGGCCATGAAAAACTGTTTTTT. Full variable domain (rest looked up from reference TRBV7-2 and TRBJ1-4): GAGVSQSPSNKVTEKGKDVELRCDPISGHTALYWYRQSLGQGLEFLIYFQGNSAPDKSGLPSDRFSAERTGGSVSTLTIQRTQQEDSAVYLCASSFSSTGGHEKLFFGSGTQLSVL.

The chain joins TRBV19 to TRBJ1-5; D is possibly TRBD1 (5 bases). Germline V CDR1 and CDR2: LNHDA, SQIVND (reference sequence). V was shortened by 8 bases and J by 0 bases, with 14 bases between the two germline ends. CDR3 size: 15 residues. CDR3: CASDQQAYSNQPQHF. In DNA, the CDR3 is TGTGCCAGTGATCAACAGGCTTATAGCAATCAGCCCCAGCATTTT.

This clone was detected once. V and J are TRBV6-2 or TRBV6-3 and TRBJ1-1, with D possibly TRBD1 on 5 matching bases. Germline loops: CDR1 MNHEY, CDR2 SVGEGT. V lost 2 bases to trimming and J lost 0 bases, with 7 bases between them. The CDR3 runs 14 residues. The CDR3 region has the DNA TGTGCCAGCAGTTACCTGACAGTGAACACTGAAGCTTTCTTT. Amino acid sequence: CASSYLTVNTEAFF.

The chain carries TRBV7-3 and TRBJ2-1; the match to TRBD1 covers 7 bases. Germline lookup yields CDR1 SGHTA and CDR2 FQGTGA. V trimming: 8 bases; J trimming: 4 bases; junction bases outside the gene matches: 11. CDR3 length: 15 amino acids. The CDR3 spells CASGYGTAVYNEQFF. The CDR3 nucleotides are TGTGCCAGCGGTTACGGGACAGCGGTATACAATGAGCAGTTCTTC.

V gene TRBV29-1 combines with J gene TRBJ1-1; D not resolved. Germline values: CDR1 SQVTM, CDR2 ANQGSEA. There are 14 residues in the CDR3. Trimming took 7 bases from V and 5 from J, leaving 20 bases between them. The CDR3 sequence: CSASSPWSETEAFF. CDR3 in DNA: TGCAGCGCAAGCAGCCCCTGGTCGGAGACTGAAGCTTTCTTT.

This clone was counted once. This chain joins TRBV2 and TRBJ1-3; 8 bases agree with TRBD1. This CDR3 spans 15 amino acids. Per the germline V gene, CDR1 is SNHLY and CDR2 is FYNNEI. J lost 6 bases, V lost 6 bases, and 10 bases had no gene match. CDR3 protein: CASSSRGRGENTIYF. In DNA form, the CDR3 reads TGTGCCAGCAGCAGCAGGGGGCGGGGAGAAAACACCATATATTTT.

The chain couples TRBV6-5 to TRBJ1-3; D may be TRBD1 (5 bases). V was cut by 0 bases and J by 10 bases, with 19 bases left in between. The CDR3 loop spans 16 amino acids. CDR1 is MNHEY, CDR2 SVGAGI, per germline. CDR3 in amino acids: CASSYSTPGSGGTIYF. The CDR3 DNA follows: TGTGCCAGCAGTTACTCGACACCAGGGTCTGGGGGGACCATATATTTT.

This sequence joins TRBV4-3 and TRBJ2-1; perhaps TRBD1 as D (6 bases). This CDR3 has 16 amino acids. Trimming stripped 5 bases from V and 2 bases from J, with 16 bases between. CDR1 is LGHNA, CDR2 YSLEER, per germline. The CDR3 protein is CASSAIRGVAYNEQFF. CDR3 sequence (DNA): TGCGCCAGCAGCGCAATCAGGGGTGTTGCCTACAATGAGCAGTTCTTC.

The rearrangement links TRBV11-2 to TRBJ2-1, with D perhaps matching TRBD2 (5 bases). Germline V gene sequence: CDR1 SGHAT, CDR2 FQNNGV. V shed 2 bases and J shed 0 bases, with 11 bases lying between them. The CDR3 loop spans 16 amino acids. The CDR3 DNA reads TGTGCCAGCAGCTTAATGGTAGGGAGCTCCTACAATGAGCAGTTCTTC. Protein: CASSLMVGSSYNEQFF. Drawing the rest from reference TRBV11-2 and TRBJ2-1, the complete variable domain is EAGVAQSPRYKIIEKRQSVAFWCNPISGHATLYWYQQILGQGPKLLIQFQNNGVVDDSQLPKDRFSAERLKGVDSTLKIQPAKLEDSAVYLCASSLMVGSSYNEQFFGPGTRLTVL.

This chain connects TRBV28 to TRBJ2-2, with D maybe TRBD1 (5 bases). There are 15 residues in the CDR3. The germline gives CDR1 MDHEN, CDR2 SYDVKM. Trimming cost V 4 bases and J 5 bases, with 14 bases left between them. The CDR3 DNA sequence: TGTGCCAGCAGTTCCGCAGGGCTCGGAACCGGGGAGCTGTTTTTT. Protein sequence: CASSSAGLGTGELFF. Together with reference TRBV28 and TRBJ2-2, the CDR3 gives the full variable domain: DVKVTQSSRYLVKRTGEKVFLECVQDMDHENMFWYRQDPGLGLRLIYFSYDVKMKEKGDIPEGYSVSREKKERFSLILESASTNQTSMYLCASSSAGLGTGELFFGEGSRLTVL.